The 29 T cell receptor beta chains below come from one sample, sequenced in a study of blood T cells in healthy people across ages. Sample-barcoded 5' priming and a J-beta primer mix drove a second PCR of roughly 6 to 12 cycles. TCRdb re-analysed the 5' RACE reads in MiXCR, keeping a single row per CDR3 protein. The sample consists of approximately 810,000 distinct CDR3 sequences, 25% to 30% of them appearing once. Sequencing input: blood. These TCRs come from a woman at least 80 years old in good health.

The chain uses TRBV29-1 and TRBJ1-4; TRBD1 agrees at 7 bases. Looked up from germline, CDR1 is SQVTM and CDR2 is ANQGSEA. V lost 7 bases to trimming and J lost 3 bases; unmatched junction nucleotides: 17. This CDR3 region has 17 residues. This chain's CDR3 is CSAKTPQGRLANEKLFF. CDR3 bases: TGCAGCGCAAAAACTCCACAGGGGAGACTGGCTAATGAAAAACTGTTTTTT.

On this clonotype: This may be a read error, as it is one base from a much larger clone. The CDR3 DNA reads as TGTGCCTGCAGCTTAACATCTAGCGGGGTATACAATGAGCAGTTCTTC. Translating gives CACSLTSSGVYNEQFF. This chain connects TRBV7-2 to TRBJ2-1, with TRBD2 matching 9 bases. This CDR3 comprises 16 residues. Germline CDR1 is SGHTA and CDR2 is FQGNSA.

The table lists this clonotype with many counts. V usage is TRBV2 and J usage is TRBJ2-1; D is unresolved. Between the trimmed V and J ends, which lost 2 bases and 6 bases, there was a span of 11 bases. The CDR3 runs 14 residues. Germline V gene sequence: CDR1 SNHLY, CDR2 FYNNEI. The CDR3 DNA sequence: TGTGCCAGCAGTGAATCCCAGACGTTCAATGAGCAGTTCTTC. It specifies CASSESQTFNEQFF.

This clonotype was counted ten times or more. V gene TRBV20-1 combines with J gene TRBJ2-4; possibly TRBD1 for D (6 bases). The CDR3 runs 16 residues. Deletions cut 6 bases from V and 0 bases from J, with 18 bases between. Looked up from germline, CDR1 is DFQATT and CDR2 is SNEGSKA (reference sequence). The CDR3 reads CSATQGGRVAKNIQYF. In DNA form, the CDR3 reads TGCAGTGCAACACAGGGCGGACGTGTAGCCAAAAACATTCAGTACTTC.

This chain connects TRBV20-1 to TRBJ1-2, with D unresolved. Trimming shortened V by 0 bases and J by 7 bases, and 9 bases separated the two germline ends. Per germline, CDR1 DFQATT and CDR2 SNEGSKA (reference sequence). CDR3 length: 12 residues. The CDR3 loop reads CSARDPIRGYTF. The CDR3 coding sequence is TGCAGTGCTAGAGATCCAATTCGTGGCTACACCTTC.

In this sample, this clonotype turned up a few times. The CDR3 DNA reads as TGTGCCAGCACCGCGGGGGGGAATGTTAATTCACCCCTCCACTTT. The encoded protein is CASTAGGNVNSPLHF. This chain links TRBV6-5 with TRBJ1-6, with D maybe TRBD1 (5 bases). CDR1 is MNHEY, CDR2 SVGAGI, per germline. Trimming pared 7 bases from V and 6 bases from J, leaving 16 bases between. The CDR3 is made up of 15 amino acids.

The rearrangement uses TRBV10-3 and TRBJ2-7; 9 nucleotides line up with TRBD2. This CDR3 has 16 residues. Trimming removed 4 bases from V and 2 bases from J; junction bases left unmatched: 9. Germline loops: CDR1 ENHRY, CDR2 SYGVKD. CDR3 nucleotides: TGTGCCATCAGTGGAAACCTAGCGGGAAAAACCTACGAGCAGTACTTC. Translating it yields CAISGNLAGKTYEQYF.

Worth noting for this clonotype: A much larger clonotype is one base distant, so this may be a read error. This chain links TRBV20-1 with TRBJ2-5, with D perhaps TRBD2 (5 bases). CDR1 is DFQATT and CDR2 is SNEGSKA in the germline V gene (reference sequence). The CDR3 length is 12 residues. V was cut by 7 bases and J by 3 bases, with 12 bases left in between. CDR3 DNA: TGCAGTGGGTCCTCGGGAAAAGAGACCCAGTACTTC. Translation: CSGSSGKETQYF.

This clonotype was seen many times. The chain links TRBV5-1 to TRBJ2-1, with TRBD2 identical over 10 bases. CDR1 and CDR2 (germline): SGHRS, YFSETQ. V lost 0 bases, J lost 4 bases, and 4 bases stayed unmatched. There are 16 residues in the CDR3. The CDR3 region has the DNA TGCGCCAGCAGCTTGGCTAGCGGGGGCTTATACAATGAGCAGTTCTTC. This gives the protein CASSLASGGLYNEQFF.

There are many counts of this clonotype. The rearrangement links TRBV5-1 to TRBJ2-4; 13 bases are a match to TRBD2. The CDR3 is made up of 15 amino acids. With V trimmed by 1 base and J by 6 bases, 1 base remained unmatched. Germline lookup yields CDR1 SGHRS and CDR2 YFSETQ. Here the CDR3 DNA reads TGCGCCAGCAGCTTGACTAGCGGGGGGGGAAACATTCAGTACTTC. Translated, it gives CASSLTSGGGNIQYF.

This clonotype was detected many times. This chain uses TRBV3-1 with TRBJ2-5; a weak D match, TRBD1 (5 bases). Deletions cut 3 bases from V and 2 bases from J, with 7 bases between. CDR3 length equals 13 residues. CDR1 and CDR2 from the germline V gene are LGHDT and YNNKEL (reference sequence). In nucleotides, the CDR3 is TGTGCCAGCAGCCAGACAGCTCAAGAGACCCAGTACTTC. It is translated as CASSQTAQETQYF.

The V gene is TRBV6-2 or TRBV6-3, the J gene TRBJ1-2, with a tentative D call TRBD1 (5 bases). Looked up from germline, CDR1 is MNHEY and CDR2 is SVGEGT. V dropped 2 bases and J dropped 8 bases, with 15 bases sitting between them. The CDR3 extends over 14 amino acids. In DNA, the CDR3 is TGTGCCAGCAGTTACGGTGGCAGGGCGAAAGGCTACACCTTC. Translated: CASSYGGRAKGYTF.

The gene calls are TRBV12-3 or TRBV12-4 and TRBJ2-3; 7 bases fit TRBD1. Losses at the gene ends were 6 bases for V and 2 bases for J; bases not matched to a gene: 8. The CDR3 contains 15 residues. The CDR3 bases are TGTGCCAGCAGCCCCGGACAGGTCGTCACAGATACGCAGTATTTT. Encoded protein: CASSPGQVVTDTQYF.

The sample holds a few counts of this clonotype. One junction end disagrees with the germline gene, perhaps due to a read error. The CDR3, as DNA: TGTGCCAGCAGCACCCAGGGACCGAGCAATCGGCCCCAGCATTTT. Its translation: CASSTQGPSNRPQHF. This rearrangement joins TRBV7-2 to TRBJ1-5, with a weak D call TRBD1 (5 bases). Germline V gene lookup returns CDR1 SGHTA and CDR2 FQGNSA. This CDR3 spans 15 amino acids.

The sample holds many counts of this clonotype. V and J are TRBV20-1 and TRBJ1-6, with a tentative D call TRBD1 (5 bases). The CDR3 runs 15 residues. V was pared by 3 bases and J by 9 bases, with 18 bases between. Germline lookup yields CDR1 DFQATT and CDR2 SNEGSKA (reference sequence). The CDR3 DNA sequence: TGCAGTGCTAGCCCCCTCGACAGAGTTGGTTCACCCCTCCACTTT. Its translation: CSASPLDRVGSPLHF.

This clonotype was recorded many times. The chain employs TRBV15 and TRBJ2-1; 8 bases are a match to TRBD2. The CDR3 extends over 16 amino acids. Germline V gene data show CDR1 as LNHNV and CDR2 as YYDKDF (reference sequence). V lost 0 bases to trimming and J lost 6 bases; unmatched junction nucleotides: 7. This CDR3 reads CATSRDRGTRPNEQFF. In DNA form, the CDR3 reads TGTGCCACCAGCAGAGATCGCGGGACTAGGCCCAATGAGCAGTTCTTC.

This clonotype appeared a few times. The chain couples TRBV6-2 or TRBV6-3 to TRBJ1-1; tentative D call: TRBD1 (5 bases). The CDR3 runs 13 residues. Trimming pared 8 bases from V and 11 bases from J, leaving 21 bases between. The germline CDR1 and CDR2 sequences are MNHEY and SVGEGT. The DNA for the CDR3 is TGTGCCAGCGGAAACGGACAAAGACTACGGGCTTTCTTT. Its translation: CASGNGQRLRAFF.

This clonotype has at least ten counts. This chain joins TRBV10-3 and TRBJ1-1, with TRBD1 matching over 9 bases. The CDR3 contains 15 residues. Germline V gene data show CDR1 as ENHRY and CDR2 as SYGVKD. J gave up 1 base and V 3 bases, and 3 bases lay outside the gene matches. The CDR3 DNA sequence: TGTGCCATCAGTGACCGGGACAGGGAGAACACTGAAGCTTTCTTT. This translates into CAISDRDRENTEAFF.

The V call is TRBV7-2, the J call TRBJ2-2; no clear D gene. Deletions cut 3 bases from V and 1 base from J, with 9 bases between. Per the germline V gene, CDR1 is SGHTA and CDR2 is FQGNSA. This CDR3 region has 15 residues. CDR3 DNA: TGTGCCAGCAGCTTTCCACGGCTGAACACCGGGGAGCTGTTTTTT. This translates into CASSFPRLNTGELFF.

This clonotype was seen at least ten times. V is TRBV7-2 and J is TRBJ2-1; TRBD1 might be the D (8 bases). With 3 bases removed from V and 6 bases from J, the gap between germline ends came to 15 bases. This CDR3 contains 15 residues. CDR1 SGHTA and CDR2 FQGNSA come from the germline V gene. The CDR3 DNA follows: TGTGCCAGCAGCTTCAACAGGGGGGGGGGCAATGAGCAGTTCTTC. It specifies CASSFNRGGGNEQFF. The full variable domain, in which reference TRBV7-2 and TRBJ2-1 provide the parts outside the CDR3, is GAGVSQSPSNKVTEKGKDVELRCDPISGHTALYWYRQSLGQGLEFLIYFQGNSAPDKSGLPSDRFSAERTGGSVSTLTIQRTQQEDSAVYLCASSFNRGGGNEQFFGPGTRLTVL.

The V gene is TRBV7-2, the J gene TRBJ2-1; 8 bases fit TRBD1. V trimming: 2 bases; J trimming: 6 bases; junction bases outside the gene matches: 9. This CDR3 has 16 residues. Germline V lookup: CDR1 SGHTA, CDR2 FQGNSA. The CDR3 sequence is CASSLRVGQERNEQFF. As DNA, the CDR3 is TGTGCCAGCAGCTTAAGAGTGGGACAGGAGCGCAATGAGCAGTTCTTC. The full variable domain, with the rest looked up from reference TRBV7-2 and TRBJ2-1, is GAGVSQSPSNKVTEKGKDVELRCDPISGHTALYWYRQSLGQGLEFLIYFQGNSAPDKSGLPSDRFSAERTGGSVSTLTIQRTQQEDSAVYLCASSLRVGQERNEQFFGPGTRLTVL.

This clonotype was counted between two and nine times. The gene calls are TRBV7-2 and TRBJ1-6, with D perhaps TRBD1 (6 bases). Trimming cost V 0 bases and J 4 bases, with 10 bases left between them. This CDR3 is built from 16 residues. CDR1 is SGHTA, CDR2 FQGNSA, per germline. Here the CDR3 DNA reads TGTGCCAGCAGCTTAGCAGGGGGGGGGTATAATTCACCCCTCCACTTT. This gives the protein CASSLAGGGYNSPLHF.

The chain couples TRBV20-1 to TRBJ1-1; no reliable D call. Germline CDR1 DFQATT, CDR2 SNEGSKA (reference sequence). This CDR3 has 14 residues. Trimming cost V 6 bases and J 0 bases, with 14 bases left between them. The chain's CDR3 is CSARPQRMNTEAFF. The CDR3 nucleotides read TGCAGTGCCAGACCCCAACGGATGAACACTGAAGCTTTCTTT.

This clonotype came up once. A read error may be the cause here, since a much bigger clone is one base away. This rearrangement joins TRBV6-6 to TRBJ1-2; the match to TRBD1 covers 9 bases. From germline, CDR1 is MNHNY and CDR2 SVGAGI (reference sequence). V shed 8 bases, J shed 3 bases, and the junction held 7 bases outside the gene matches. This CDR3 region has 14 residues. In DNA form, the CDR3 reads TGTGCCAGCCTCCCCTGGGACAGGGACTATGGCTACACCTTC. It specifies CASLPWDRDYGYTF.

This clonotype appeared once. This could be a read error, since a much larger clone is one nucleotide away. This chain links TRBV5-1 with TRBJ1-1; a possible D gene is TRBD1 (6 bases). Trimming cost V 7 bases and J 1 base, with 20 bases left between them. The germline gives CDR1 SGHRS, CDR2 YFSETQ. The CDR3 totals 16 residues. CDR3 sequence reads: CASGVARGPQNTEAFF. The CDR3 bases are TGCGCCAGCGGCGTCGCCAGGGGTCCCCAGAACACTGAAGCTTTCTTT.

As to this clonotype: This may be a read error, as it is one base from a much larger clone. The chain joins TRBV7-2 to TRBJ2-5, with TRBD2 as a possible D gene (6 bases). The CDR3 has 14 residues. Germline V CDR1 and CDR2: SGHTA, FQGNSA. Trimming took off 1 base at V and 7 bases at J, with 13 bases between the two ends. This CDR3 is CASSLEGYGGTQYF. CDR3 in DNA: TGTGCCAGCAGCTTAGAGGGCTACGGGGGGACCCAGTACTTC.

This clonotype has just a few counts. V gene TRBV10-3 combines with J gene TRBJ1-1, with 7 positions matching TRBD1. The CDR3 extends over 14 amino acids. After removal of 0 bases from V and 4 bases from J, the junction contained 2 bases not matched to a gene. Germline values: CDR1 ENHRY, CDR2 SYGVKD. The CDR3 coding sequence is TGTGCCATCAGTGAGTCAGAGGGGGCCACTGAAGCTTTCTTT. Translating gives CAISESEGATEAFF.

This clonotype was seen repeatedly, ten times or more. This chain uses TRBV7-9 with TRBJ2-4; 9 nucleotides line up with TRBD1. V lost 1 base and J lost 8; bases outside the gene matches: 6. Germline V lookup: CDR1 SEHNR, CDR2 FQNEAQ (reference sequence). This CDR3 is built from 15 residues. This CDR3 reads CASSLDGTGNHIQYF. In DNA form, the CDR3 reads TGTGCCAGCAGCTTAGATGGGACAGGGAACCACATTCAGTACTTC.

The V call is TRBV28, the J call TRBJ1-2; a possible D gene is TRBD1 (5 bases). V was cut by 6 bases and J by 2 bases, with 22 bases left in between. The CDR3 covers 17 residues. CDR1 and CDR2 (germline): MDHEN, SYDVKM. The CDR3 nucleotides are TGTGCCAGCAGCCCTTGGGGGGTGGGGGGGGAAAACTATGGCTACACCTTC. Translation: CASSPWGVGGENYGYTF.